The rows below give T cell receptor beta chains drawn from one sample of a study of blood T cells in healthy people across ages. TCRdb re-derived calls from the 5' RACE reads in MiXCR, one entry per CDR3 protein. The sample records hundreds of thousands of distinct CDR3 sequences, 53% being singletons. Sequencing input: blood. The receptors shown here come from an elderly man in good health. Both conserved end residues are part of each CDR3. A D gene is named only where the DNA matches it firmly. The size of a clone is reported for some rows only, either as once, few or many, or as a class for expanded clones.

TRBJ2-1,TRBV5-1,.,.,TGCGCCAGCAGCGCCGGGACGGCACAAGAGACCCAGTTCTTC,CASSAGTAQETQFF
TRBJ2-3,TRBV20-1,.,.,TGCAGTGCCGGACTTAGCACAGATACGCAGTATTTT,CSAGLSTDTQYF
TRBJ2-7,TRBV13,few,.,TGTGCCAGCAGCTCCTCGAGGAGCTCCTACGAGCAGTACTTC,CASSSSRSSYEQYF
TRBJ2-7,TRBV7-3,few,TRBD2,TGTGCCAGCAGCTTAACCGTAGCGGGAGACTACGAGCAGTACTTC,CASSLTVAGDYEQYF
TRBJ2-7,TRBV9,few,.,TGTGCCAGCAGCGTAGGCGACTCCTTACGCGCTTACGAGCAGTACTTC,CASSVGDSLRAYEQYF
TRBJ2-5,TRBV6-5,.,TRBD1,TGTGCCAGCAGTGTCCCCGGGACAGGGGGAGGGACCCAGTACTTC,CASSVPGTGGGTQYF
TRBJ2-3,TRBV25-1,.,.,TGTGCCAGCAGTGGCCTTTCCACAGATACGCAGTATTTT,CASSGLSTDTQYF
TRBJ2-3,TRBV5-5,few,TRBD2,TGTGCCAGCAGCGGGGGACTAGCGGGAGTTAGGAATACGCAGTATTTT,CASSGGLAGVRNTQYF
TRBJ2-7,TRBV6-1,.,TRBD1,TGTGCCAGCGGGACAGAGTTGTCCTACGAGCAGTACTTC,CASGTELSYEQYF
TRBJ2-1,TRBV7-2,few,.,TGTGCCAGCAGCTTAGCCGGCGGGAAGTCCAATGAGCAGTTCTTC,CASSLAGGKSNEQFF
TRBJ2-1,TRBV10-3,few,.,TGTGCCATCGGCCGGGACACCTCCTACAATGAGCAGTTCTTC,CAIGRDTSYNEQFF
TRBJ2-7,TRBV3-1,few,TRBD1,TGTGCCAGCAGCCAAGCCGGGACAGGGCGGAACGAGCAGTACTTC,CASSQAGTGRNEQYF
TRBJ2-6,TRBV21-1,.,.,TGTGCCAGCAGTTCGGGACAGGACACCTCTGGGGCCAACGTCCTGACTTTC,CASSSGQDTSGANVLTF
TRBJ1-1,TRBV29-1,.,.,TGCAGCACGATACAGGCAAACACTGAAGCTTTCTTT,CSTIQANTEAFF
TRBJ2-5,TRBV12-3/TRBV12-4,.,TRBD1,TGTGCCAGCAGTCGACCGGGACAGGGACAAGAGACCCAGTACTTC,CASSRPGQGQETQYF
TRBJ2-5,TRBV2,once,.,TGTGCCAGCAGTGTCAGGGGGGCATCGGAGCAGTACTTC,CASSVRGASEQYF
TRBJ2-1,TRBV7-2,many,.,TGTGCCAGCACCCGAGCGGCAAGCTCCTACAATGAGCAGTTCTTC,CASTRAASSYNEQFF
TRBJ1-2,TRBV20-1,few,.,TGCAGTGCTAGACCCCAGCTCCGAATGGGTGGCTACACCTTC,CSARPQLRMGGYTF
TRBJ2-1,TRBV4-2,.,TRBD2,TGTGCCAGCAGCCAAAGGACGAGCGGGGTCTACAATGAGCAGTTCTTC,CASSQRTSGVYNEQFF
TRBJ1-4,TRBV6-1,.,.,TGTGCCAGCACGGTTCGTGGCGGCACGGGAAAACTGTTTTTT,CASTVRGGTGKLFF
TRBJ1-5,TRBV5-6,.,.,TGTGCCAGCAGCCGGGCGGGGAGGGGCAATCAGCCCCAGCATTTT,CASSRAGRGNQPQHF
TRBJ2-6,TRBV12-3/TRBV12-4,.,.,TGTGCCTGCAGTCCACAGGGTGGACCTGGGGCCAACGTCCTGACTTTC,CACSPQGGPGANVLTF
TRBJ1-6,TRBV19,.,TRBD1,TGTGCCAGTAGGACCACAGACAGGGGAGAAAATTCACCCCTCCACTTT,CASRTTDRGENSPLHF
TRBJ2-7,TRBV7-2,few,TRBD2,TGTGCCAGCAGCTTACTTCGCGGGAGTCTGGGCGAGCAGTACTTC,CASSLLRGSLGEQYF
TRBJ2-4,TRBV7-9,.,.,TGTGCCAGCAGCTTAGGCGCCCAGCAAAACATTCAGTACTTC,CASSLGAQQNIQYF
TRBJ2-4,TRBV29-1,many,.,TGCAGCGTGGGTATCGGACGGGGCAATCAGTACTTC,CSVGIGRGNQYF
TRBJ2-6,TRBV7-6,.,.,TGTGCCAGCATCAACCGGGGCTCCAGCTCTGGGGCCAACGTCCTGACTTTC,CASINRGSSSGANVLTF
TRBJ2-7,TRBV14,.,TRBD1,TGTGCCAGCAGCCGCTCCGGGACAGGGCGCTACGAGCAGTACTTC,CASSRSGTGRYEQYF
TRBJ2-7,TRBV7-2,.,.,TGTGCCAGCAGTCCCTGGTCCGAATACGAGCAGTACTTC,CASSPWSEYEQYF
TRBJ2-7,TRBV5-1,few,.,TGTGCCAGCAGCTTAGAGAGTGGGGGGTCCTACGAGCAGTACTTC,CASSLESGGSYEQYF
TRBJ2-7,TRBV5-1,.,.,TGCGCCAGACGAAACCCCTCCTACGAGCAGTACTTC,CARRNPSYEQYF
TRBJ2-7,TRBV4-1,few,TRBD2,TGCGCCAGCAGCCAAGGGAGACTAGCGAAGGACTACGAGCAGTACTTC,CASSQGRLAKDYEQYF
TRBJ2-5,TRBV27,.,TRBD1,TGTGCCAGCAGGGTGACAGGGTCGGAGACCCAGTACTTC,CASRVTGSETQYF
TRBJ2-3,TRBV11-2,once,.,TGTGCCAGCAGCTTGGGTAGGGACCTCCGCAGGAATACGCAGTATTTT,CASSLGRDLRRNTQYF
TRBJ2-1,TRBV10-3,few,TRBD2,TGTGCCACCTCGGGACTAGCGGCGATCAATGAGCAGTTCTTC,CATSGLAAINEQFF
TRBJ2-7,TRBV28,few,.,TGTGCCAGCAGGAGGGGTAGTTTCTACGAGCAGTACTTC,CASRRGSFYEQYF
TRBJ1-2,TRBV3-1,.,.,TGTGCCAGCAGCCGCGAACTGGCGAACTATGGCTACACCTTC,CASSRELANYGYTF
TRBJ2-4,TRBV30,.,.,TGTGCCTGGAGTGTCACGGACATGGACATTCAGTACTTC,CAWSVTDMDIQYF
TRBJ1-1,TRBV2,few,TRBD1,TGTGCCAGCAGGGACAGGAGGAACACTGAAGCTTTCTTT,CASRDRRNTEAFF
TRBJ1-5,TRBV20-1,.,TRBD1,TGCAGTGCTAGAGATCTTTGGGCCAGGGGGAGCAATCAGCCCCAGCATTTT,CSARDLWARGSNQPQHF
TRBJ2-3,TRBV6-5,few,.,TGTGCCAGCAGGGAGGGCAGATACGCGTATTTT,CASREGRYAYF
TRBJ2-7,TRBV6-5,.,TRBD1,TGTGCCAGCAACAGGGGGCTAAGGGACGAGCAGTACTTC,CASNRGLRDEQYF
TRBJ2-1,TRBV27,.,.,TGTGCCAGCAGTCCCCTCCCCCAGGTTAATGAGCAGTTCTTC,CASSPLPQVNEQFF
TRBJ2-7,TRBV5-1,.,TRBD2,TGCGCCAGCAGCCCGGACCTGATTCTAGCGGGAGGGCCTCGGACCTACAATGAGCAGTACTTC,CASSPDLILAGGPRTYNEQYF
TRBJ1-4,TRBV30,.,TRBD1,TGTGCCTGGAGTACGGCAGGGGGTGAAAAACTGTTTTTT,CAWSTAGGEKLFF